This record looks at one T cell receptor (beta chain) sequence and its context. This receptor's antigen is unknown. No much larger clone is present one base from it, and per-base qualities are unavailable. The library came from the immunoSEQ multiplex PCR assay. Processing in the source paper ran as follows. A statistical classification framework was developed to diagnose cytomegalovirus status using the catalog of TCR beta chain sequences. TCRdb took over this immuneACCESS table, retaining in-frame rearrangements with V and J assigned. Such tables are incomplete; in checked studies, under half of the missing clones stem from an unresolved V gene, and the remainder is unexplained. V and J calls and clone size come straight from that table; D and trimming were deduced from the DNA. In all, the sample holds roughly 300,000 clones, and 86% of those were seen once. The top ten clonotypes cover approximately 0.84% of the sample.

Donors formed part of the validation cohort, which comprised 120 subjects and was distinct from the first cohort of 690 or so subjects. This record belongs to a study of cytomegalovirus exposure and HLA in healthy donors (dated by TCRdb to 2017 to 2019). The study in broad terms: According to a later analysis, one platform produced both the 120 validation repertoires and the 730 or so repertoires of the first cohort. A separate validation cohort of about 110 different subjects was used in addition to the 666-subject first cohort. The aim of the study was to test whether cataloging public T cell receptors could identify signatures of past pathogen exposure. To predict cytomegalovirus infection status, the study brought together high-throughput TCR immunosequencing, statistical association of individual TCRs with disease status, and machine learning. The paper's findings and limits, for the study overall: The study listed 164 TCR beta chains as associated with cytomegalovirus. The validation cohort had no HLA typing available for a later analysis, so co-occurrence within that cohort was assessed over all 130 or so repertoires. A later analysis found that TCRs clustered in the first cohort also tended to co-occur in the 95 to 150 validation repertoires, with approximately 95% of cluster scores above 0. Cytomegalovirus status was reported to be diagnosed by the classifier with high specificity and sensitivity in both the original and validation cohorts. Three of the identified cytomegalovirus-associated TCR beta chains were confirmed in vitro to be specific for cytomegalovirus antigens. Across donors, most TCR sequences were observed very rarely, whereas some public TCRs were present in many individuals. The authors suggested that the approach could potentially be generalized to other disease states and immunological phenotypes.

For CDR1 and CDR2, the germline V gene lists KGHSH and LQKENI. The CDR3 has 13 amino acids, counting the end cysteine and phenylalanine. Of the read, only the CDR3 DNA is kept; its 39 bases are in frame from base 1. The germline ends are 10 bases apart after V is trimmed by 2 bases and J by 6 bases. The receptor's source is a young woman in good health and CMV-seronegative. Specimen: PBMCs. The V and J segments used are TRBV18 and TRBJ1-2; the D gene is possibly TRBD1, with 6 bases matching. The DNA is TGTGCCAGCTCACCAGGGGGCGTGGATGGCTACACCTTC. Translated, this gives CASSPGGVDGYTF.